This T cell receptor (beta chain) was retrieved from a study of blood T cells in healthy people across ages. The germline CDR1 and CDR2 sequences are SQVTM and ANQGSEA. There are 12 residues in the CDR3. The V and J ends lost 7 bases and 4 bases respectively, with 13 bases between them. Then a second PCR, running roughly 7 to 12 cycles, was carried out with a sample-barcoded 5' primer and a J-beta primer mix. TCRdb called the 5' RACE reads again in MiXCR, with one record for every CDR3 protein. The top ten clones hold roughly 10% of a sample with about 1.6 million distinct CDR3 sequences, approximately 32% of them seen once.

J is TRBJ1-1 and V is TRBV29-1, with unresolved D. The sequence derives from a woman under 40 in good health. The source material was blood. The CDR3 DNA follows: TGCAGCGCCGAACAGTTCGGCACTGAAGCTTTCTTT. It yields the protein CSAEQFGTEAFF.